The 5 T cell receptor beta chains listed next were all sequenced from one sample in a study of T cells after yellow fever vaccination. TCRdb re-derived calls from the 5' RACE reads in MiXCR, one entry per CDR3 protein. This table holds 170,000 or so distinct CDR3 sequences, 5.5% to 7.5% found once. This specimen consisted of CD4+ T cells sorted from PBMCs, obtained on the day of the first yellow fever vaccination. The source is a man younger than 30 who received the YFV17D yellow fever vaccine.

Ten or more counts support this clonotype. V is TRBV6-5 and J is TRBJ2-3; 10 bases line up with TRBD2. The junction had 5 bases not matched to a gene; V was cut back by 2 bases and J by 6 bases. CDR1 is MNHEY, CDR2 SVGAGI, per germline. The CDR3 covers 15 residues. CDR3: CASSYQGLAWDTQYF. In nucleotides, the CDR3 is TGTGCCAGCAGTTACCAGGGACTAGCGTGGGATACGCAGTATTTT.

This clonotype was found many times. This chain connects TRBV6-5 to TRBJ2-2; D is possibly TRBD1 (7 bases). V lost 7 bases, J lost 6 bases, and 18 bases lay in between. This CDR3 has 15 amino acids. CDR1 MNHEY and CDR2 SVGAGI come from the germline V gene. DNA of the CDR3: TGTGCCAGCATTATGGAGGGGGCTGGGGCCGGGGAGCTGTTTTTT. Amino acid sequence: CASIMEGAGAGELFF.

This clonotype was detected only a few times. J is TRBJ2-7 and V is TRBV20-1; the D gene is possibly TRBD1 (5 bases). The CDR3 loop spans 15 amino acids. The V end lost 4 bases, the J end lost 3 bases, and 19 bases lay between the germline ends. Per germline, CDR1 DFQATT and CDR2 SNEGSKA (reference sequence). This CDR3 reads CSAKTVLRANYEQYF. In DNA, the CDR3 is TGCAGTGCTAAGACAGTCTTGAGAGCGAACTACGAGCAGTACTTC.

This clonotype was counted at least ten times. This chain links TRBV28 with TRBJ2-7; no firm D call. The V end was cut by 3 bases, the J end by 4 bases, with 10 bases between. The CDR3 loop spans 13 amino acids. Germline CDR1 and CDR2: MDHEN and SYDVKM. CDR3 region: CASSLLVGYEQYV. The DNA for the CDR3 is TGTGCCAGCAGTTTGCTAGTTGGTTACGAGCAGTACGTC.

This clonotype was recorded at least ten times. The V and J genes are TRBV7-2 and TRBJ2-1, with 8 bases aligning to TRBD2. Trimming at V came to 5 bases and at J to 4 bases, leaving 7 bases not matched to a gene. The CDR3 is made up of 15 amino acids. Germline CDR1 and CDR2: SGHTA and FQGNSA. The CDR3 loop is CASSLDSGVYNEQFF. The CDR3 DNA reads as TGTGCCAGCAGCCTAGATAGCGGGGTTTACAATGAGCAGTTCTTC.